Listed below are T cell receptor beta chains from one sample, sequenced in a study of blood T cell repertoires in COVID-19. The assay was immunoSEQ multiplex PCR, and TCRdb's table has in-frame clones only and misses some. In the table there are about 160,000 clones, around 79% of which are singletons. The sequenced sample consisted of peripheral blood. These receptors came from a woman aged 55-69 years with COVID-19, enrolled during active disease. Both conserved end residues are part of each CDR3. A D gene is named only where the DNA matches it firmly. The size field is filled for only some rows; it gives once, few, many or a size class.

TRBV28,TRBD2,-,CASSQVQPPTSGYETQYF
TRBV15,TRBD1,few,CATSGEQGANYGYTF
TRBV30,TRBD2,-,CAWSVGASGTKDTQYF
TRBV28,TRBD1,-,CASSLFGTGRVEKLFF
TRBV5-8,-,-,CASSLGGGANNEQFF
TRBV18,-,-,CASSDRVGNTEAFF
TRBV7-3,-,-,CASSRNSGRNEQFF
TRBV5-4,-,once,CASTDSGYGYTF
TRBV5-8,-,-,CASSLFSRNYGYTF
TRBV4-1,TRBD1,-,CASSQLQGATSNYGYTF
TRBV11-2,TRBD1,-,CASSLGADRGEGYTF
TRBV19,-,-,CASSSYGYQPQHF
TRBV19,-,-,CASSSAVLGDTEAFF
TRBV5-6,-,-,CASTLPGFKAGANVLTF
TRBV7-2,TRBD1,once,CASSRQGVWQETQYF
TRBV5-1,-,-,CASSLAPGGSNYEQYF
TRBV12-3/TRBV12-4,TRBD1,-,CASSFQGADEQYF
TRBV12-3/TRBV12-4,-,-,CASRGTYAGELFF
TRBV5-4,-,once,CASRPRQGRDEQFF
TRBV11-2,-,-,CASSLAGTADTQYF
TRBV9,TRBD1,-,CASSGQGVSYNEQFF
TRBV2,TRBD1,-,CASSRSGTDPSALHF
TRBV29-1,-,-,CSVEGHRLTTYGYTF
TRBV7-2,-,-,CASSLNGLADNEQFF
TRBV5-1,-,-,CASSLDGRSFYEQYF
TRBV28,-,-,CASTPGGTPLHF
TRBV5-1,TRBD1,-,CASSSPSDRAAF
TRBV7-6,-,many,CASSLSGTGELFF
TRBV23-1,-,-,CASSQWVRTETGELFF
TRBV27,-,-,CASSLLGRNQPQHF
TRBV19,-,-,CASSEAGTYRSGNTIYF
TRBV28,TRBD2,-,CASSPRGVANVTDTQYF
TRBV4-3,-,-,CASSLGGGKQETQYF
TRBV7-2,TRBD2,-,CASSSPAGGGTDTQYF
TRBV19,TRBD2,-,CASSIGVSLAGGLSTDTQYF
TRBV30,TRBD1,-,CAWSPSKTGEGRSNQPQHF
TRBV5-1,-,-,CASGLTGPPNTEAFF
TRBV2,-,few,CASRAPAGFETQYF
TRBV5-1,-,-,CASSLIPQSTDTQYF
TRBV5-1,TRBD1,-,CASSLGDSYQETQYF